This T cell receptor beta chain appears in the sequencing data of a study of cytotoxic CD8 clonotypes in ibrutinib-treated CLL. At the level of the study: Among the patients, more than ten presented as relapsed/refractory and 15 as treatment-naive; around 17 showed unmutated IGHV. Study results and caveats: Clonality went up at the time of ibrutinib response, stayed stable in sustained remission, and later dropped back toward its baseline level at progression. Progressing patients had sampling times that differed from those of sustained-remission patients. Public clonotypes were uncommon and contracted or stayed stable on treatment.

On this clone: The antigen is not known.

Repertoires were generated with immunoSEQ multiplex PCR, while TCRdb's copy carries only in-frame clones and drops some. The data show hundreds of thousands of clones, around 70% seen once. V lost 6 bases and J 0 bases, leaving 6 bases between the germline ends. The CDR3 totals 13 residues. Germline loops: CDR1 MDHEN, CDR2 SYDVKM. This rearrangement joins TRBV28 to TRBJ2-1; D not resolved. The receptor's source is a human donor with chronic lymphocytic leukemia. Sequencing was performed on PBMCs, taken after 24 months of ibrutinib treatment. CDR3 nucleotides: TGTGCCAGCAGGACAACCTCCTACAATGAGCAGTTCTTC. Its protein is CASRTTSYNEQFF. Drawing the rest from reference TRBV28 and TRBJ2-1, the complete variable domain is DVKVTQSSRYLVKRTGEKVFLECVQDMDHENMFWYRQDPGLGLRLIYFSYDVKMKEKGDIPEGYSVSREKKERFSLILESASTNQTSMYLCASRTTSYNEQFFGPGTRLTVL.